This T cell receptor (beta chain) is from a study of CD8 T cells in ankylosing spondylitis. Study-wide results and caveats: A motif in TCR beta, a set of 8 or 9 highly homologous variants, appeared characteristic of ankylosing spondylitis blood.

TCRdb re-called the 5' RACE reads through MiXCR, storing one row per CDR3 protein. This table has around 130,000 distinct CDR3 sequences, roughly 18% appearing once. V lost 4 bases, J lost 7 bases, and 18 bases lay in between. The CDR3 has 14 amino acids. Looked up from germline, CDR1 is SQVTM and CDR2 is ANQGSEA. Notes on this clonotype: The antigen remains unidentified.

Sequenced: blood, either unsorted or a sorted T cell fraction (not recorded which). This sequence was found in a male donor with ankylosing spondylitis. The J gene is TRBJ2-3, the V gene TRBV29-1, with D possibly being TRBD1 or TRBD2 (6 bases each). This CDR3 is CSVVGGRKPYTQYF. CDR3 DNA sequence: TGCAGCGTTGTAGGGGGGAGAAAACCGTATACGCAGTATTTT.